This TCR beta chain derives from a study of T cell responses to AZD1222 COVID-19 vaccine. The study's findings and limits: The donor group comprised mostly white British people and more females; the analysis possibly underestimated clonal diversity.

The CDR3 covers 15 residues. Trimming took 10 bases from V and 0 from J, leaving 16 bases between them. Germline CDR1 ENHRY, CDR2 SYGVKD. Sequencing used immunoSEQ multiplex PCR; TCRdb keeps in-frame clones, though not all of them. In the table there are approximately 130,000 clones, roughly 87% of which are singletons. The sample holds a few counts of this clone. Its specificity is unknown. Sequencing was performed on peripheral blood, taken 28 days after the second AZD1222 dose. The sequence was obtained from an adult who received the AZD1222 COVID-19 vaccine. The chain has TRBV10-3 and TRBJ1-5; D unresolved. CDR3 residues: CATRDPGNSNQPQHF. In DNA form, the CDR3 reads TGTGCCACCAGAGACCCGGGAAATAGCAATCAGCCCCAGCATTTT.